This is a list of T cell receptor beta chains from one sample in a study of blood T cell repertoires in COVID-19. Using immunoSEQ multiplex PCR, the repertoire was profiled, and TCRdb retains in-frame clones only, with some absent. This sample has approximately 70,000 clones; around four fifths occur once, and the top ten carry about 2.5%. Sequencing used peripheral blood. These receptors all come from a man aged 80 or over with active or convalescent COVID-19. CDR3s include the opening cysteine and the closing phenylalanine or tryptophan. The D gene is left open where the match is weak. Clone size appears in some rows only: once, few, many, or a class for an expanded clone.

-	TRBV6-2/TRBV6-3	-	TRBJ1-6	CASSRRGPLHF	TGTGCCAGCAGTCGGCGAGGGCCCCTCCACTTT
-	TRBV7-8	TRBD2	TRBJ2-3	CASRPRGGSTDTQYF	TGTGCCAGCAGACCGCGGGGGGGGAGCACAGATACGCAGTATTTT
-	TRBV11-2	TRBD2	TRBJ2-7	CASTYTGLAAGGSYEQYF	TGTGCCAGCACCTATACCGGACTAGCGGCGGGAGGGAGCTACGAGCAGTACTTC
-	TRBV2	TRBD2	TRBJ2-5	CASSDPLAGVDQETQYF	TGTGCCAGCAGTGATCCACTAGCGGGAGTCGACCAAGAGACCCAGTACTTC
-	TRBV10-2	-	TRBJ1-5	CASRAGNNQPQHF	TGCGCCAGCAGAGCAGGGAACAATCAGCCCCAGCATTTT
-	TRBV5-1	-	TRBJ2-2	CASSFSSRRTGELFF	TGCGCCAGCAGCTTTTCTAGCAGGCGTACCGGGGAGCTGTTTTTT
few	TRBV10-2	TRBD1	TRBJ2-3	CASSEFRGQRDTQYF	TGCGCCAGCAGTGAGTTCAGGGGGCAGAGAGATACGCAGTATTTT
-	TRBV29-1	-	TRBJ2-6	CSVAGDSGANVLTF	TGCAGCGTCGCAGGGGACTCTGGGGCCAACGTCCTGACTTTC
-	TRBV11-3	-	TRBJ2-7	CASSSRRHEQYF	TGTGCCAGCAGCTCCAGGAGGCACGAGCAGTACTTC
once	TRBV7-9	-	TRBJ1-4	CASSSGDTRGEKLFF	TGTGCCAGCAGCTCCGGGGACACCCGCGGTGAAAAACTGTTTTTT
-	TRBV5-1	TRBD1	TRBJ2-7	CASSLGTASYEQYF	TGCGCCAGCAGCCTGGGGACAGCGTCCTACGAGCAGTACTTC
-	TRBV10-3	TRBD2	TRBJ2-2	CAIGATSGGTGELFF	TGTGCCATCGGGGCGACTAGCGGGGGGACCGGGGAGCTGTTTTTT
-	TRBV5-1	TRBD2	TRBJ2-7	CASSLGTSGAYEQYF	TGCGCCAGCAGCTTGGGGACTAGCGGTGCCTACGAGCAGTACTTC
-	TRBV4-2	TRBD1	TRBJ1-4	CASSPDRGRTNEKLFF	TGTGCCAGCAGCCCTGACAGGGGGCGTACTAATGAAAAACTGTTTTTT
-	TRBV7-2	TRBD1	TRBJ2-1	CASIPGGQVPNEQFF	TGTGCCAGCATCCCCGGGGGACAGGTTCCCAATGAGCAGTTCTTC
-	TRBV11-2	TRBD1	TRBJ2-7	CASSLTWDRRLYEQYF	TGTGCCAGCAGCTTAACGTGGGACAGGAGACTCTACGAGCAGTACTTC
once	TRBV3-1/TRBV3-2	-	TRBJ2-2	CASSQGAIGELFF	TGTGCCAGCAGCCAGGGGGCAATCGGGGAGCTGTTTTTT
-	TRBV6-6	-	TRBJ1-5	CASSLGLEIGNQPQHF	TGTGCCAGCAGCTTGGGACTAGAAATTGGGAATCAGCCCCAGCATTTT
-	TRBV27	-	TRBJ2-5	CASSKIRGPRGETQYF	TGTGCCAGCAGCAAAATTAGAGGGCCAAGAGGAGAGACCCAGTACTTC
few	TRBV30	-	TRBJ1-2	CAWSVPGYGYTF	TGTGCCTGGAGTGTACCGGGGTATGGCTACACCTTC
-	TRBV27	-	TRBJ1-6	CASSFRQAHSPLHF	TGTGCCAGCAGTTTTCGGCAGGCCCATTCACCCCTCCACTTT
-	TRBV30	-	TRBJ2-5	CAWSVANQETQYF	TGTGCCTGGAGCGTAGCGAACCAAGAGACCCAGTACTTC
-	TRBV2	-	TRBJ1-3	CASSGTGGRNTIYF	TGTGCCAGCAGTGGAACAGGTGGGAGAAACACCATATATTTT
-	TRBV15	-	TRBJ2-5	CATSSRPGEQETQYF	TGTGCCACCAGCTCCAGGCCAGGGGAACAAGAGACCCAGTACTTC
-	TRBV20-1	TRBD2	TRBJ2-1	CSASRGASGRYNEQFF	TGCAGTGCTAGTAGGGGGGCTAGCGGGAGGTACAATGAGCAGTTCTTC
-	TRBV7-8	TRBD1	TRBJ1-2	CASSFIRDRILNYGYTF	TGTGCCAGCAGCTTCATCCGGGACAGGATACTAAACTATGGCTACACCTTC
-	TRBV6-2/TRBV6-3	TRBD1	TRBJ2-5	CASSRRGPETQYF	TGTGCCAGCAGCCGCAGGGGGCCGGAGACCCAGTACTTC
-	TRBV5-1	TRBD1	TRBJ2-1	CASSLVSGGPYNEQFF	TGCGCCAGCAGCTTGGTGTCAGGGGGCCCCTACAATGAGCAGTTCTTC
-	TRBV18	-	TRBJ2-3	CASSSSRAGLTDTQYF	TGTGCCAGCTCCTCTTCCCGGGCAGGGCTCACAGATACGCAGTATTTT
-	TRBV5-4	-	TRBJ2-3	CASSLGSISRSTDTQYF	TGTGCCAGCAGCTTGGGATCTATATCCCGAAGCACAGATACGCAGTATTTT
few	TRBV5-4	-	TRBJ1-1	CASSLGGGGNMNTEAFF	TGTGCCAGCAGCTTGGGGGGAGGAGGGAACATGAACACTGAAGCTTTCTTT
-	TRBV2	-	TRBJ2-2	CASKQGDTGELFF	TGTGCCAGCAAGCAGGGTGACACCGGGGAGCTGTTTTTT
-	TRBV3-1/TRBV3-2	-	TRBJ2-1	CASSRLPDRNYNEQFF	TGTGCCAGCAGCCGCCTCCCCGACAGAAATTACAATGAGCAGTTCTTC
-	TRBV10-3	-	TRBJ1-1	CAISDVATEAFF	TGTGCCATCAGTGATGTGGCGACTGAGGCTTTCTTT
once	TRBV6-5	-	TRBJ2-2	CASSYSTQNTGELFF	TGTGCCAGCAGTTACTCGACTCAGAACACCGGGGAGCTGTTTTTT
-	TRBV19	TRBD1	TRBJ1-1	CASSILSGQSPMNTEAFF	TGTGCCAGTAGTATCCTGTCGGGACAGTCACCCATGAACACTGAAGCTTTCTTT
-	TRBV5-1	TRBD1	TRBJ2-7	CASSLIGRGLFGEQYF	TGCGCCAGCAGCTTGATTGGCAGGGGGCTTTTTGGGGAGCAGTACTTC
-	TRBV18	-	TRBJ2-7	CASSPQQGDREQYF	TGTGCCAGCTCACCACAGCAGGGTGACCGCGAGCAGTACTTC
-	TRBV7-2	TRBD2	TRBJ2-7	CASSLAAGGRNEQYF	TGTGCCAGCAGCTTAGCAGCGGGGGGGCGGAACGAGCAGTACTTC
-	TRBV6-2/TRBV6-3	TRBD2	TRBJ2-5	CASSYGTSGDQETQYF	TGTGCCAGCAGTTACGGGACTAGCGGAGACCAAGAGACCCAGTACTTC
-	TRBV2	-	TRBJ1-5	CASGLKQGSNQPQHF	TGTGCCAGCGGCTTAAAACAGGGTTCGAATCAGCCCCAGCATTTT
-	TRBV29-1	TRBD2	TRBJ2-1	CSVVAGGGFYNEQFF	TGCAGCGTTGTGGCGGGAGGGGGGTTCTACAATGAGCAGTTCTTC
-	TRBV6-2/TRBV6-3	-	TRBJ1-5	CASSFQGHNQPQHF	TGTGCCAGCAGTTTCCAGGGTCACAATCAGCCCCAGCATTTT
-	TRBV5-4	-	TRBJ2-7	CASSPTGGASYEQYF	TGTGCCAGCAGCCCGACTGGCGGGGCTTCCTACGAGCAGTACTTC